This T cell receptor (beta chain) was identified in a study of cytomegalovirus exposure and HLA in healthy donors. Germline V CDR1 and CDR2: MNHEY, SVGAGI. This CDR3 spans 15 amino acids. The ends lost 7 bases at V and 5 bases at J; junction bases unmatched: 10. Study findings and constraints: An analysis that came later showed most CMV-associated TCR beta chains appearing HLA-restricted. A few CMV-associated chains were confirmed in vitro to be specific for CMV antigens. Indistinguishable V segments, including TRBV6-2 and TRBV6-3, were excluded.

PCR amplification relied on 60 Vbeta primers (plus 13 Jbeta primers). Clones were read by immunoSEQ multiplex PCR, and TCRdb kept only the in-frame ones, dropping some. The sample has approximately 61,000 clones; about 61% are singletons. Notes on this clone: Its antigen is as yet unknown.

The sequence derives from a woman aged 45 to 65 in good health and CMV-seronegative. The sequencing sample was made of PBMCs. The chain carries TRBV6-5 and TRBJ2-2; 7 nucleotides agree with TRBD2. The CDR3 DNA follows: TGTGCCAGCACCCATGGCGGGAGAAAAACCGGGGAGCTGTTTTTT. It yields the protein CASTHGGRKTGELFF.